Shown below are 3 T cell receptor beta chains from a single sample sequenced in a study of T cell responses to AZD1222 COVID-19 vaccine. Profiling relied on immunoSEQ multiplex PCR, and the TCRdb table lists in-frame clones only, not all of them. The data contain roughly 100,000 clones, 88% of them singletons. The sample in question was peripheral blood, obtained on day 0 of AZD1222 vaccination. The origin of the receptors is an adult in good health.

V usage is TRBV4-3 and J usage is TRBJ1-3, with D perhaps matching TRBD1 (5 bases). This CDR3 is built from 18 residues. V dropped 0 bases and J dropped 0 bases, with 15 bases sitting between them. From germline, CDR1 is LGHNA and CDR2 YSLEER. The CDR3 here is CASSQDTGTYSSGNTIYF. The CDR3 DNA is TGCGCCAGCAGCCAAGACACCGGGACGTATAGCTCTGGAAACACCATATATTTT.

This clone was picked up one time. The chain carries TRBV3-1 (or the pseudogene TRBV3-2) and TRBJ1-3, with a weak D call TRBD1 (6 bases). V dropped 3 bases and J dropped 4 bases, with 13 bases sitting between them. Per the germline V gene, CDR1 is LGHDT and CDR2 is YNNKEL (reference sequence). The CDR3 consists of 15 residues. The CDR3 sequence is CASSQQGTGGNTIYF. CDR3 nucleotides: TGTGCCAGCAGCCAGCAGGGGACCGGCGGAAACACCATATATTTT.

This chain joins TRBV28 and TRBJ1-1; 10 bases match TRBD1. Germline V gene sequence: CDR1 MDHEN, CDR2 SYDVKM. Trimming cost V 6 bases and J 5 bases; bases outside gene matches: 9. The CDR3 sequence is 15 residues long. The CDR3 region has the DNA TGTGCCAGCAGGAGTGCCGGGACAGGGGTTACTGAAGCTTTCTTT. This gives the protein CASRSAGTGVTEAFF.